The 8 T cell receptor beta chains given below trace back to one sample, sequenced in a study of human T cells and chemical hapten exposure. TCRdb fed the RACE reads into MiXCR, producing one record per CDR3 protein. Of fewer than 400,000 distinct CDR3 sequences detected, about 7% appear once; the ten largest clones hold less than 10%. The time point is: patch test 1, 2 weeks after DPC sensitization. Treatment meaning: therapeutic diphenylcyclopropenone sensitization with weekly scalp DPC. This specimen consisted of whole blood, obtained in connection with sensitization to the hapten diphenylcyclopropenone (DPC). Receptors were obtained from a woman aged 18-29 years with alopecia areata. Some clones in this sample may be carry-over from other donors' samples.

This clonotype came up a few times. This sequence joins TRBV27 and TRBJ1-4; D uncertain. The CDR3 has 13 residues. The germline gives CDR1 MNHEY, CDR2 SMNVEV (reference sequence). V lost 8 bases and J 1 base, leaving 8 bases between the germline ends. CDR3 sequence (DNA): TGTGCCAGCTCGGCCGAAACTAATGAAAAACTGTTTTTT. Translating gives CASSAETNEKLFF.

This clonotype was counted ten times or more. The CDR3 region is CASSPITSFYSSGGKLFF. CDR3 coding DNA: TGTGCCAGCAGCCCCATAACCTCCTTCTACAGTTCGGGGGGGAAGCTGTTTTTT. This rearrangement joins TRBV11-2 to TRBJ2-2, with TRBD2 identical over 8 bases. V lost 5 bases and J lost 12; bases outside the gene matches: 23. Germline assignment: CDR1 SGHAT and CDR2 FQNNGV. The CDR3 is 18 residues long.

This clonotype has a handful of counts. The CDR3 spells CASSPSGGTYEQYF. CDR3 nucleotides: TGTGCCAGCAGTCCTAGCGGGGGAACGTACGAGCAGTACTTC. The chain combines TRBV7-9 with TRBJ2-7; 10 nucleotides align to TRBD2. The junction had 6 bases not matched to a gene; V was cut back by 6 bases and J by 4 bases. This CDR3 has 14 residues. The V gene's germline CDR1 is SEHNR and CDR2 FQNEAQ (reference sequence). Complete variable domain (other parts from reference TRBV7-9 and TRBJ2-7): DTGVSQNPRHKITKRGQNVTFRCDPISEHNRLYWYRQTLGQGPEFLTYFQNEAQLEKSRLLSDRFSAERPKGSFSTLEIQRTEQGDSAMYLCASSPSGGTYEQYFGPGTRLTVT.

This clonotype was found many times. This chain uses TRBV11-2 with TRBJ2-1; D uncertain. CDR3 size: 15 residues. The V and J ends lost 1 base and 0 bases respectively, with 7 bases between them. Germline CDR1 is SGHAT and CDR2 is FQNNGV. Here the CDR3 reads CASSLGSSSYNEQFF. The CDR3 coding sequence is TGTGCCAGCAGCTTAGGGTCCAGCTCCTACAATGAGCAGTTCTTC.

This chain links TRBV20-1 with TRBJ1-2; TRBD1 aligns across 7 bases. The J segment lost 3 bases and the V segment lost 4 bases, leaving 8 bases of the junction unmatched. Germline CDR1 is DFQATT and CDR2 is SNEGSKA (reference sequence). This CDR3 comprises 14 residues. The DNA for the CDR3 is TGCAGTGCTATTAGACAGGGCCTAGACTATGGCTACACCTTC. It translates to CSAIRQGLDYGYTF.

This clonotype was seen ten or more times. The chain is built from TRBV3-1 and TRBJ2-3; 9 bases line up with TRBD2. This CDR3 has 16 amino acids. Trimming at V came to 1 base and at J to 2 bases, leaving 4 bases not matched to a gene. CDR1 is LGHDT and CDR2 is YNNKEL in the germline V gene (reference sequence). Written as DNA, the CDR3 is TGTGCCAGCAGCCAAGGGATAGCGGGGGCCACAGATACGCAGTATTTT. As protein: CASSQGIAGATDTQYF.

This clonotype was seen many times. V usage is TRBV6-5 and J usage is TRBJ1-1; 8 nucleotides agree with TRBD1. The germline gives CDR1 MNHEY, CDR2 SVGAGI. V shed 5 bases and J 4 bases; nucleotides not matched to a gene: 6. The CDR3 has 14 residues. The CDR3 DNA is TGTGCCAGCAGTCCAACCGGGACAGGCACTGAAGCTTTCTTT. This gives the protein CASSPTGTGTEAFF.

The rearrangement uses TRBV4-2 and TRBJ2-3; 15 bases align to TRBD2. V dropped 1 base and J dropped 3; count of bases not matched to a gene: 14. This CDR3 has 21 amino acids. CDR1 and CDR2 (germline): LGHNA, YNFKEQ. CDR3 protein: CASSQAGTSGGPDGGTDTQYF. In nucleotides, the CDR3 is TGTGCCAGCAGCCAAGCCGGGACTAGCGGGGGGCCCGACGGAGGAACAGATACGCAGTATTTT.